This is a list of T cell receptor beta chains from one sample in a study of blood T cell repertoires in COVID-19. Data came from immunoSEQ multiplex PCR; TCRdb stores just in-frame clones and leaves some out. The sample comprises a few hundred thousand clones, 85% of which are singletons, and approximately 7.6% rests with the top ten. The source material was peripheral blood. The receptors come from a human donor in a cohort sampled during active COVID-19. Each CDR3 is given with its conserved first and last residue. D genes are given only for firm matches. Size tells how often a clone was seen (once, few, many) or the class of an expanded clone, and some rows leave it out.

V	D	size	J	CDR3	DNA
TRBV5-8	NA	NA	TRBJ2-6	CASSLGGTPGANVLTF	TGTGCCAGCAGCTTGGGGGGGACACCTGGGGCCAACGTCCTGACTTTC
TRBV6-6	NA	NA	TRBJ2-7	CASRKREEQYF	TGTGCCAGCAGGAAACGGGAGGAGCAGTACTTC
TRBV11-2	TRBD1	many	TRBJ2-4	CASSPRQGAKNIQYF	TGTGCCAGCAGCCCCCGACAGGGGGCCAAAAACATTCAGTACTTC
TRBV2	NA	NA	TRBJ2-2	CASKLAGLGGELFF	TGTGCCAGCAAACTTGCGGGGTTGGGCGGGGAGCTGTTTTTT
TRBV9	NA	NA	TRBJ1-1	CASSPRLDMNTEAFF	TGTGCCAGCAGCCCAAGACTGGATATGAACACTGAAGCTTTCTTT
TRBV9	TRBD1	NA	TRBJ1-2	CASSVGDRGLYGYTF	TGTGCCAGCAGCGTAGGGGACAGGGGGCTCTATGGCTACACCTTC
TRBV6-5	NA	NA	TRBJ1-3	CATNRGSGNTIYF	TGTGCCACCAATAGAGGATCTGGAAACACCATATATTTT
TRBV14	NA	NA	TRBJ2-3	CASSVHGGADTQYF	TGTGCCAGCAGCGTACACGGCGGGGCAGATACGCAGTATTTT
TRBV9	NA	NA	TRBJ2-4	CASSENQEGIQYF	TGTGCCAGCAGCGAGAACCAGGAGGGCATTCAGTACTTC
TRBV6-6	TRBD1	NA	TRBJ1-1	CASSYLMTGLNTEAFF	TGTGCCAGCAGTTACCTAATGACAGGGCTGAACACTGAAGCTTTCTTT
TRBV10-1	NA	NA	TRBJ2-7	CARVHTGAASSYEQYF	TGCGCCAGGGTACATACAGGCGCAGCGAGCTCCTACGAGCAGTACTTC
TRBV5-1	NA	NA	TRBJ2-2	CASKTENAGELFF	TGCGCCAGCAAGACAGAAAACGCCGGGGAGCTGTTTTTT
TRBV5-1	NA	NA	TRBJ2-2	CASRPGQGGSGELFF	TGCGCCAGCAGACCCGGTCAGGGTGGGTCCGGGGAGCTGTTTTTT
TRBV2	NA	NA	TRBJ2-7	CAIQGPPAYEQYF	TGTGCCATACAGGGCCCACCCGCCTACGAGCAGTACTTC
TRBV30	NA	NA	TRBJ1-1	CAWSESVVNTEAFF	TGTGCCTGGAGTGAGTCAGTGGTAAACACTGAAGCTTTCTTT
TRBV7-9	TRBD1	NA	TRBJ1-1	CASSRGQAGTEAFF	TGTGCCAGCAGCCGTGGACAGGCTGGGACTGAAGCTTTCTTT
TRBV28	NA	NA	TRBJ1-2	CASSSHSNYGYTF	TGTGCCAGCAGTTCGCACAGTAACTATGGCTACACCTTC
TRBV7-6	NA	NA	TRBJ2-2	CASSLVSGELFF	TGTGCCAGCAGCTTAGTATCCGGGGAGCTGTTTTTT
TRBV7-3	NA	NA	TRBJ1-2	CASSRDATNYGYTF	TGTGCCAGCAGCCGCGATGCTACTAACTATGGCTACACCTTC
TRBV24-1	TRBD2	NA	TRBJ2-1	CATRSSGAMGEQFF	TGTGCCACCAGATCTAGCGGGGCTATGGGTGAGCAGTTCTTC
TRBV5-6	NA	NA	TRBJ2-6	CASSPGRTNVLTF	TGTGCCAGCAGCCCGGGTAGAACCAACGTCCTGACTTTC
TRBV6-5	NA	NA	TRBJ1-2	CASSLQGEDGYTF	TGTGCCAGCAGTTTACAGGGAGAGGATGGCTACACCTTC
TRBV19	NA	once	TRBJ2-7	CASSIDSTRSHYEQYF	TGTGCCAGTAGTATAGATTCGACAAGATCCCACTACGAGCAGTACTTC
TRBV29-1	NA	NA	TRBJ2-1	CSVEDLRLAYNEQFF	TGCAGCGTTGAAGATCTTAGGCTAGCTTACAATGAGCAGTTCTTC
TRBV4-1	NA	NA	TRBJ1-4	CASSQDRTGGNEKLFF	TGCGCCAGCAGCCAAGATAGAACGGGGGGGAATGAAAAACTGTTTTTT
TRBV28	TRBD1	once	TRBJ2-1	CASPPGTGATYNEQFF	TGTGCCAGCCCGCCCGGGACAGGGGCAACCTACAATGAGCAGTTCTTC
TRBV7-3	NA	NA	TRBJ2-2	CASSSLVGVASGGELFF	TGTGCCAGCAGCTCCCTGGTCGGGGTGGCCTCAGGCGGGGAGCTGTTTTTT
TRBV5-6	TRBD2	NA	TRBJ2-3	CASSLTTSDKHTQYF	TGTGCCAGCAGCTTAACGACTAGCGACAAGCATACGCAGTATTTT
TRBV3-1/TRBV3-2	TRBD2	NA	TRBJ2-3	CASSRAGGPADTQYF	TGTGCCAGCAGCCGGGCGGGGGGGCCTGCAGATACGCAGTATTTT
TRBV20-1	TRBD2	NA	TRBJ2-5	CSASRRGGQETQYF	TGCAGTGCTAGTAGGCGGGGGGGACAAGAGACCCAGTACTTC
TRBV20-1	NA	once	TRBJ1-2	CSALTLGYTF	TGCAGTGCCCTTACCCTAGGCTACACCTTC
TRBV6-4	NA	NA	TRBJ2-7	CASSDSARRYF	TGTGCCAGCAGTGACTCGGCTAGGAGGTACTTC
TRBV4-1	NA	NA	TRBJ1-4	CASGRAQANEKLFF	TGCGCCAGCGGGAGGGCGCAGGCTAATGAAAAACTGTTTTTT
TRBV5-1	TRBD1	NA	TRBJ1-1	CASSLLGQGNTEAFF	TGCGCCAGCAGCTTACTCGGACAGGGGAACACTGAAGCTTTCTTT
TRBV2	NA	NA	TRBJ1-6	CASSVTEGYPSPLHF	TGTGCCAGCAGTGTGACAGAAGGGTACCCATCACCCCTCCACTTT
TRBV11-2	NA	NA	TRBJ2-2	CASSLKGRGVTGELFF	TGTGCCAGCAGCTTAAAAGGGCGGGGCGTGACCGGGGAGCTGTTTTTT
TRBV24-1	NA	NA	TRBJ1-2	CATSDLWTSYGYTF	TGTGCCACCAGTGATTTATGGACTTCCTATGGCTACACCTTC
TRBV6-5	TRBD1	NA	TRBJ1-5	CASGQGLNQPQHF	TGTGCCAGCGGACAGGGGCTGAATCAGCCCCAGCATTTT
TRBV3-1/TRBV3-2	TRBD1	NA	TRBJ1-6	CASSQIDREDSPLHF	TGTGCCAGCAGCCAGATCGACAGGGAGGATTCACCCCTCCACTTT
TRBV6-1	NA	once	TRBJ1-6	CASSEVRINSPLHF	TGTGCCAGCAGTGAGGTCAGGATTAATTCACCCCTCCACTTT
TRBV15	NA	NA	TRBJ2-7	CATSRDTRGLPNYEQYF	TGTGCCACCAGCAGAGATACCAGGGGATTACCTAACTACGAGCAGTACTTC
TRBV9	NA	NA	TRBJ1-5	CASSVEGSGGTQHF	TGTGCCAGCAGCGTAGAAGGTTCCGGGGGGACCCAGCATTTT
TRBV5-1	NA	NA	TRBJ2-3	CASSSNRDTQYF	TGCGCCAGCAGCTCCAATAGAGATACGCAGTATTTT
TRBV6-6	NA	NA	TRBJ1-1	CASSYSLLVETEAFF	TGTGCCAGCAGTTACTCCCTCCTTGTAGAGACTGAAGCTTTCTTT
TRBV6-5	TRBD1	NA	TRBJ1-6	CASSPRGPHNSPLHF	TGTGCCAGCAGTCCCAGGGGGCCCCATAATTCACCCCTCCACTTT
TRBV5-6	NA	NA	TRBJ2-1	CASASYTGSGYNEQFF	TGTGCCAGCGCCTCTTATACAGGGTCGGGCTACAATGAGCAGTTCTTC